This TCR beta chain derives from a study of cytomegalovirus exposure and HLA in healthy donors. In the PCR, 60 Vbeta and 13 Jbeta primers were used. Repertoires were generated with immunoSEQ multiplex PCR, while TCRdb's copy carries only in-frame clones and drops some. The table shows over 150,000 clones, with 70% to 90% occurring only once. CDR3 size: 13 residues. CDR1 SGHAT and CDR2 FQDESV come from the germline V gene (reference sequence). V lost 6 bases, J lost 3 bases, and 11 bases lay in between. The chain couples TRBV11-1 to TRBJ1-2, with D perhaps TRBD1 (6 bases). The sequenced sample consisted of PBMCs. The sequence derives from a woman aged 18-35 years in good health and CMV-seronegative. CDR3 nucleotides: TGTGCCAGCAGTGAGGCAGGGGACTATGGCTACACCTTC. Its protein is CASSEAGDYGYTF.